One sample yielded the 29 T cell receptor beta chains listed below, sequenced in a study of control samples from healthy donors and cancer patients. Some clones are missing from TCRdb's copy, which holds only in-frame ones; the method was immunoSEQ multiplex PCR. The data hold tens of thousands of clones, with more than 90% observed a single time. Sequencing was done on a sample of PBMCs. Source of these receptors: a man aged 35 to 55 with colorectal cancer.

This clone was counted a single time. The chain is built from TRBV7-2 and TRBJ1-5; D perhaps matches TRBD1 (5 bases). The V gene lost 1 base and the J gene lost 3 bases, with 10 bases spanning the gap. The CDR3 loop spans 15 amino acids. The V gene's germline CDR1 is SGHTA and CDR2 FQGNSA. Written as DNA, the CDR3 is TGTGCCAGCAGCTTAGATGGAGGGGACAATCAGCCCCAGCATTTT. Encoded protein: CASSLDGGDNQPQHF.

Only one count was recorded for this clone. V usage is TRBV30 and J usage is TRBJ1-3; maybe TRBD1 (6 bases). There are 14 residues in the CDR3. Germline CDR1 and CDR2: GTSNPN and SVGIG (reference sequence). Trimming left V 7 bases short and J 3 bases short, with 16 bases between. CDR3 nucleotides: TGTGCCTCTTACGCTGACAGGAATGGAAACACCATATATTTT. Translated: CASYADRNGNTIYF.

The chain employs TRBV6-5 and TRBJ2-5; D uncertain. V lost 10 bases to trimming and J lost 7 bases, with 13 bases between them. This CDR3 is 11 amino acids long. The V gene's germline CDR1 is MNHEY and CDR2 SVGAGI. CDR3 coding DNA: TGTGCCATTTCCCCGCGAAGGACCCAGTACTTC. The encoded protein is CAISPRRTQYF.

The chain is built from TRBV19 and TRBJ1-1; D perhaps matches TRBD1 (6 bases). Looked up from germline, CDR1 is LNHDA and CDR2 is SQIVND (reference sequence). V was shortened by 6 bases and J by 5 bases, with 16 bases between the two germline ends. CDR3 length: 14 amino acids. The CDR3 region is CASRFEGVGTEAFF. CDR3 DNA: TGTGCCAGTAGGTTCGAGGGGGTTGGGACTGAAGCTTTCTTT.

The rearrangement uses TRBV7-9 and TRBJ2-7; D gene uncertain. Looked up from germline, CDR1 is SEHNR and CDR2 is FQNEAQ (reference sequence). This CDR3 comprises 12 residues. V was pared by 5 bases and J by 7 bases, with 12 bases between. CDR3 DNA sequence: TGTGCCAGCAGCCAGGCCTCTTTGGAGCAGTACTTC. It specifies CASSQASLEQYF.

The chain links TRBV19 to TRBJ1-2; D remains unclear. V was shortened by 7 bases and J by 7 bases, with 16 bases between the two germline ends. This CDR3 is 13 amino acids long. Germline CDR1 reads LNHDA; CDR2 reads SQIVND (reference sequence). As DNA, the CDR3 is TGTGCCAGTAACTCACGGGGTTTGGTTGGCTACACCTTC. It is translated as CASNSRGLVGYTF.

CDR3 DNA: TGTGCCAGCAGTGCGCAAGTGGGGTATGGCAATCAGCCCCAGCATTTT. It is translated as CASSAQVGYGNQPQHF. The chain combines TRBV2 with TRBJ1-5; no clear D. The V end was cut by 4 bases, the J end by 2 bases, with 15 bases between. The CDR3 runs to 16 residues. Germline values: CDR1 SNHLY, CDR2 FYNNEI.

The rearrangement uses TRBV7-9 and TRBJ2-7; D possibly uses TRBD1 or TRBD2 (5 bases each). The CDR3 runs to 17 residues. In germline, CDR1 is SEHNR, CDR2 FQNEAQ (reference sequence). V was cut by 4 bases and J by 2 bases, with 21 bases left in between. As DNA, the CDR3 is TGTGCCAGCAGCTCCCCGGACGGGGCGACTGGAACCTACGAGCAGTACTTC. Translating it yields CASSSPDGATGTYEQYF.

The chain combines TRBV27 with TRBJ2-3; 8 bases align to TRBD2. The V gene end was trimmed by 10 bases and the J gene end by 5 bases; junction bases not matched to a gene: 5. CDR1 and CDR2 from the germline V gene are MNHEY and SMNVEV (reference sequence). The CDR3 length is 12 residues. This CDR3 reads CATGGVGDTQYF. The CDR3 DNA sequence: TGTGCCACGGGGGGGGTAGGAGATACGCAGTATTTT.

J is TRBJ2-7 and V is TRBV2; D possibly uses TRBD1 or TRBD2 (5 bases each). Germline CDR1 reads SNHLY; CDR2 reads FYNNEI. V lost 7 bases, J lost 0 bases, and 7 bases lay in between. The CDR3 runs to 12 residues. The CDR3 DNA sequence: TGTGCCAGCATGGGGGACTCCTACGAGCAGTACTTC. Translated, it gives CASMGDSYEQYF.

The J gene is TRBJ1-4, the V gene TRBV2, with 7 bases aligning to TRBD1. This CDR3 is 15 amino acids long. V was pared by 7 bases and J by 3 bases, with 8 bases of the junction left unmatched. Per germline, CDR1 SNHLY and CDR2 FYNNEI. The DNA of the CDR3 is TGTGCCAGCACCCGACAGGGTTTGGCTAATGAAAAACTGTTTTTT. This codes for CASTRQGLANEKLFF.

V gene TRBV7-8 combines with J gene TRBJ1-1; 10 nucleotides line up with TRBD1. The trim removed 6 bases at V and 4 bases at J, leaving 14 bases unmatched. The CDR3 has 17 amino acids. Germline-derived CDR1 and CDR2 are SGHVS and FQNEAQ. CDR3 amino acids: CASSARSRDRGPTEAFF. CDR3 in DNA: TGTGCCAGCAGTGCGAGGTCCCGGGACAGGGGACCCACTGAAGCTTTCTTT.

The chain combines TRBV3-1 (or the pseudogene TRBV3-2) with TRBJ1-6, with no clear D. CDR1 and CDR2 (germline): LGHDT, YNNKEL (reference sequence). This CDR3 is built from 14 residues. Trimming removed 5 bases from V and 4 bases from J, with 9 bases in between. The CDR3 nucleotides read TGTGCCAGCAGCAAACAGAGATATAATTCACCCCTCCACTTT. Translation gives CASSKQRYNSPLHF.

The rearrangement links TRBV5-6 to TRBJ2-5; D might be TRBD1 or TRBD2, each matching 6 bases. Trimming took 4 bases from V and 1 from J, leaving 17 bases between them. The V gene's germline CDR1 is SGHDT and CDR2 YYEEEE. The CDR3 has 16 amino acids. CDR3 in amino acids: CASSMGLWGAQETQYF. The DNA of the CDR3 is TGTGCCAGCAGCATGGGCTTATGGGGGGCCCAAGAGACCCAGTACTTC. Full variable domain (remainder filled in from reference TRBV5-6 and TRBJ2-5): DAGVTQSPTHLIKTRGQQVTLRCSPKSGHDTVSWYQQALGQGPQFIFQYYEEEERQRGNFPDRFSGHQFPNYSSELNVNALLLGDSALYLCASSMGLWGAQETQYFGPGTRLLVL.

V gene TRBV7-3 combines with J gene TRBJ2-1, with D perhaps TRBD1 (7 bases). Per the germline V gene, CDR1 is SGHTA and CDR2 is FQGTGA. V was clipped by 5 bases and J by 9 bases, with 14 bases between them. This CDR3 has 13 residues. CDR3 bases: TGTGCCAGCAGCGAGGGGGCCGGGGGTGAGCAGTTCTTC. This gives the protein CASSEGAGGEQFF. The full variable domain, completed using reference TRBV7-3 and TRBJ2-1, is GAGVSQTPSNKVTEKGKYVELRCDPISGHTALYWYRQSLGQGPEFLIYFQGTGAADDSGLPNDRFFAVRPEGSVSTLKIQRTERGDSAVYLCASSEGAGGEQFFGPGTRLTVL.

The CDR3 sequence: CASSETGEAFF. CDR3 in DNA: TGTGCCAGCAGTGAAACTGGTGAAGCTTTCTTT. V is TRBV6-1 and J is TRBJ1-1; D uncertain. The CDR3 covers 11 residues. The V end was cut by 2 bases, the J end by 7 bases, with 5 bases between. Germline V gene lookup returns CDR1 MNHNS and CDR2 SASEGT.

This clone was seen more than once but under ten times. The V gene is TRBV7-9, the J gene TRBJ2-7; no clear D. This CDR3 has 12 residues. The germline V gene encodes CDR1 SEHNR and CDR2 FQNEAQ (reference sequence). Between the trimmed V and J ends, which lost 7 bases and 1 base, there was a span of 8 bases. The CDR3 DNA sequence: TGTGCCAGCATCGGTGGGTCCTACGAGCAGTACTTC. Protein sequence: CASIGGSYEQYF.

The V call is TRBV5-1, the J call TRBJ2-6; the D is unclear. The CDR3 covers 15 residues. Trimming stripped 0 bases from V and 3 bases from J, with 7 bases between. Germline loops: CDR1 SGHRS, CDR2 YFSETQ. DNA of the CDR3: TGCGCCAGCAGCTTGGCCCTCGGTGGGGCCAACGTCCTGACTTTC. Translating it yields CASSLALGGANVLTF. The full variable domain, with the rest looked up from reference TRBV5-1 and TRBJ2-6, is KAGVTQTPRYLIKTRGQQVTLSCSPISGHRSVSWYQQTPGQGLQFLFEYFSETQRNKGNFPGRFSGRQFSNSRSEMNVSTLELGDSALYLCASSLALGGANVLTFGAGSRLTVL.

The rearrangement joins TRBV3-1 (or the pseudogene TRBV3-2) to TRBJ2-7; either TRBD1 or TRBD2 may supply D (6 bases each). V gave up 0 bases and J gave up 1 base, with 13 bases separating them. The CDR3 covers 16 residues. Germline V gives CDR1 LGHDT, CDR2 YNNKEL (reference sequence). The CDR3 is CASSQEGGRGSYEQYF. As DNA, the CDR3 is TGTGCCAGCAGCCAAGAAGGGGGGCGGGGATCCTACGAGCAGTACTTC.

This chain joins TRBV19 and TRBJ1-4; D perhaps matches TRBD1 (5 bases). Trimming left V 4 bases short and J 0 bases short, with 15 bases between. CDR3 length: 17 residues. CDR1 is LNHDA and CDR2 is SQIVND in the germline V gene (reference sequence). The chain's CDR3 is CASSRQTASATNEKLFF. The CDR3 coding sequence is TGTGCCAGTAGTAGACAGACAGCCAGTGCAACTAATGAAAAACTGTTTTTT.

The chain joins TRBV19 to TRBJ2-1; 11 bases line up with TRBD2. V shed 4 bases, J shed 7 bases, and the junction held 15 bases outside the gene matches. Germline loops: CDR1 LNHDA, CDR2 SQIVND (reference sequence). This CDR3 is 18 amino acids long. The CDR3 coding sequence is TGTGCCAGTAGTAATAGCGGGGGGGCGATTTATGTTGGGAATGAGCAGTTCTTC. It encodes CASSNSGGAIYVGNEQFF. Drawing the rest from reference TRBV19 and TRBJ2-1, the complete variable domain is DGGITQSPKYLFRKEGQNVTLSCEQNLNHDAMYWYRQDPGQGLRLIYYSQIVNDFQKGDIAEGYSVSREKKESFPLTVTSAQKNPTAFYLCASSNSGGAIYVGNEQFFGPGTRLTVL.

The J gene is TRBJ2-1, the V gene TRBV7-9; 7 positions match TRBD2. V lost 5 bases, J lost 0 bases, and 7 bases stayed unmatched. Germline V gene data show CDR1 as SEHNR and CDR2 as FQNEAQ (reference sequence). The CDR3 has 16 amino acids. In DNA, the CDR3 is TGTGCCAGCAGCGGACAAGCGGGGAGCTCCTACAATGAGCAGTTCTTC. Translated: CASSGQAGSSYNEQFF.

The chain has TRBV27 and TRBJ1-1; D is unresolved. The CDR3 is 13 amino acids. Trimming pared 5 bases from V and 7 bases from J, leaving 14 bases between. The germline gives CDR1 MNHEY, CDR2 SMNVEV (reference sequence). CDR3 nucleotide sequence: TGTGCCAGCAGTCCCTTGGGGTCATTTGAAGCTTTCTTT. Translation: CASSPLGSFEAFF.

CDR3 bases: TGTGCCAGCAGTTCAATCGGACCTTACGAGCAGTACTTC. This encodes CASSSIGPYEQYF. The gene calls are TRBV27 and TRBJ2-7; D is uncertain. Looked up from germline, CDR1 is MNHEY and CDR2 is SMNVEV (reference sequence). With 4 bases removed from V and 4 bases from J, the gap between germline ends came to 11 bases. The CDR3 contains 13 residues.

This chain connects TRBV7-8 to TRBJ2-3; 8 nucleotides line up with TRBD2. J was trimmed by 4 bases and V by 0 bases; bases with no gene match: 0. The CDR3 runs 14 residues. The germline CDR1 and CDR2 sequences are SGHVS and FQNEAQ. The CDR3 protein is CASSLARGADTQYF. The CDR3, as DNA: TGTGCCAGCAGCTTAGCGCGGGGGGCAGATACGCAGTATTTT.

A few counts support this clone. The chain links TRBV9 to TRBJ2-5, with unresolved D. Trimming removed 4 bases at V and 3 bases at J, with 10 bases between. This CDR3 has 13 amino acids. Germline V lookup: CDR1 SGDLS, CDR2 YYNGEE. In DNA form, the CDR3 reads TGTGCCAGCAGCTCATTAGGGAAAGAGACCCAGTACTTC. Its translation is CASSSLGKETQYF.

The chain links TRBV2 to TRBJ1-4; D might be TRBD1 (6 bases). Trimming took off 0 bases at V and 2 bases at J, with 10 bases between the two ends. Germline values: CDR1 SNHLY, CDR2 FYNNEI. The CDR3 extends over 16 amino acids. In nucleotides, the CDR3 is TGTGCCAGCAGTGAAGCGGTCAGGGGCACTAATGAAAAACTGTTTTTT. Translating it yields CASSEAVRGTNEKLFF.

The chain links TRBV7-2 to TRBJ1-1, with unresolved D. Per germline, CDR1 SGHTA and CDR2 FQGNSA. V was trimmed by 5 bases and J by 4 bases, leaving 17 bases between them. The CDR3 runs 15 residues. The CDR3 protein is CASSTGAYGVTEAFF. CDR3 sequence (DNA): TGTGCCAGCAGCACGGGAGCGTATGGAGTCACTGAAGCTTTCTTT.

V and J are TRBV3-1 (or the pseudogene TRBV3-2) and TRBJ2-4, with D possibly being TRBD2 (6 bases). Trimming left V 1 base short and J 4 bases short, with 17 bases between. CDR1 is LGHDT, CDR2 YNNKEL, per germline (reference sequence). CDR3 size: 17 residues. The CDR3 bases are TGTGCCAGCAGCCAAGCTGGAGCGGCCCGGGGGAAAAACATTCAGTACTTC. The encoded protein is CASSQAGAARGKNIQYF.